The 27 T cell receptor beta chains below all came from one sample that was sequenced in a study of T cells in Graves' hyperthyroidism and ophthalmopathy. TCR beta CDR3 sequences were amplified from RNA transcripts. RT-PCR in the first round (using the HTBI primer set) targeted the TCR CDR3. One entry per CDR3 protein, called by TCRdb with MiXCR from the multiplex PCR reads. The sample comprises around 560,000 distinct CDR3 sequences, approximately 15% of which are singletons, and approximately 20% rests with the top ten. Sequenced material: blood. These TCRs come from a woman aged 18-35 years with Graves' hyperthyroidism.

This clonotype came up many times. This sequence joins TRBV2 and TRBJ2-7; TRBD2 matches 14 bases. V was clipped by 6 bases and J by 3 bases; unmatched bases: 4. The CDR3 is made up of 15 amino acids. The germline V gene has CDR1 SNHLY and CDR2 FYNNEI. The CDR3 spells CASRAGTSGSYEQYF. In nucleotides, the CDR3 is TGTGCCAGCAGGGCCGGGACTAGCGGGAGCTACGAGCAGTACTTC.

This clonotype was counted between two and nine times. The chain recombines TRBV25-1 with TRBJ2-5; D perhaps matches TRBD1 (6 bases). This CDR3 is built from 14 residues. CDR1 MGHDK and CDR2 SYGVNS come from the germline V gene. Trimming cost V 2 bases and J 3 bases, with 10 bases left between them. CDR3 sequence: CASSEPGAKETQYF. CDR3 nucleotides: TGTGCCAGCAGTGAACCAGGGGCCAAAGAGACCCAGTACTTC. Variable domain in full (rest from reference TRBV25-1 and TRBJ2-5): EADIYQTPRYLVIGTGKKITLECSQTMGHDKMYWYQQDPGMELHLIHYSYGVNSTEKGDLSSESTVSRIRTEHFPLTLESARPSHTSQYLCASSEPGAKETQYFGPGTRLLVL.

This clonotype was counted many times. This chain joins TRBV7-2 and TRBJ2-7; D possibly uses TRBD1 or TRBD2 (5 bases each). V was clipped by 4 bases and J by 2 bases, with 12 bases between them. Germline lookup yields CDR1 SGHTA and CDR2 FQGNSA. The CDR3 runs to 14 residues. The CDR3 here is CASSSGTDPYEQYF. The CDR3 DNA follows: TGTGCCAGCAGCTCCGGGACGGACCCCTACGAGCAGTACTTC.

The genes are TRBV19 and TRBJ2-1; TRBD1 matches at 7 bases. Trimming cost V 5 bases and J 5 bases; bases outside gene matches: 12. The length of the CDR3 is 16 residues. Looked up from germline, CDR1 is LNHDA and CDR2 is SQIVND (reference sequence). CDR3 sequence: CASSYQRGLGNNEQFF. Here the CDR3 DNA reads TGTGCCAGTAGTTACCAGAGGGGGCTGGGTAACAATGAGCAGTTCTTC.

This clonotype was detected ten times or more. The chain recombines TRBV7-9 with TRBJ2-1; no clear D gene. The CDR3 has 14 residues. V was cut by 6 bases and J by 3 bases, with 12 bases left in between. The germline V gene has CDR1 SEHNR and CDR2 FQNEAQ (reference sequence). The CDR3 bases are TGTGCCAGCAGAGGGCAACCAAACTACAATGAGCAGTTCTTC. Translated: CASRGQPNYNEQFF.

In this sample, this clonotype turned up a few times. This chain connects TRBV11-3 to TRBJ2-1; D assignment may be TRBD1 or TRBD2 (5 bases each). CDR1 is SGHNT, CDR2 YENEEA, per germline. The CDR3 length is 17 residues. Deletions cut 1 base from V and 7 bases from J, with 20 bases between. The CDR3, as DNA: TGTGCCAGCAGCTTAGGGGTAAGAGGACATCCGGGGAATGAGCAGTTCTTC. Protein sequence: CASSLGVRGHPGNEQFF.

At least ten counts were recorded for this clonotype. The J gene is TRBJ2-3, the V gene TRBV20-1; a possible D gene is TRBD2 (6 bases). Trimming removed 2 bases from V and 2 bases from J, with 14 bases in between. The germline CDR1 and CDR2 sequences are DFQATT and SNEGSKA (reference sequence). The CDR3 consists of 15 residues. The DNA of the CDR3 is TGCAGTGCTAGAAAACCACGGGAGAACACAGATACGCAGTATTTT. Translated: CSARKPRENTDTQYF.

The chain combines TRBV7-2 with TRBJ2-2, with a weak D call TRBD1 (5 bases). CDR3 length: 17 amino acids. V gave up 4 bases and J gave up 0 bases, with 15 bases separating them. Germline V gene data show CDR1 as SGHTA and CDR2 as FQGNSA. The CDR3 bases are TGTGCCAGCAGCTCGAGGTTTGACAGCGCGAACACCGGGGAGCTGTTTTTT. This encodes CASSSRFDSANTGELFF.

V usage is TRBV20-1 and J usage is TRBJ2-1, with a possible D match to TRBD2 (6 bases). The CDR3 covers 14 residues. In germline, CDR1 is DFQATT, CDR2 SNEGSKA (reference sequence). Deletions cut 3 bases from V and 3 bases from J, with 12 bases between. CDR3 loop: CSASLRGFYNEQFF. The CDR3 nucleotides are TGCAGTGCTAGCCTCCGGGGGTTCTACAATGAGCAGTTCTTC.

There are a few counts of this clonotype. This chain's CDR3 is CASSLTGFYEQYF. The DNA of the CDR3 is TGTGCCAGCAGTTTGACAGGGTTTTACGAGCAGTACTTC. The rearrangement links TRBV12-3 or TRBV12-4 to TRBJ2-7, with 7 bases aligning to TRBD1. The CDR3 runs 13 residues. After removal of 3 bases from V and 4 bases from J, the junction contained 3 bases not matched to a gene.

This clonotype was counted ten times or more. V is TRBV28 and J is TRBJ1-6; D ambiguous. V was pared by 2 bases and J by 7 bases, with 6 bases between. Germline V gene sequence: CDR1 MDHEN, CDR2 SYDVKM. This CDR3 spans 13 amino acids. The CDR3 sequence: CASSLRNNSPLHF. Written as DNA, the CDR3 is TGTGCCAGCAGTTTACGGAACAATTCACCCCTCCACTTT.

This clonotype came up many times. V is TRBV20-1 and J is TRBJ2-7, with D unclear. The CDR3 contains 14 residues. Trimming cost V 6 bases and J 3 bases, with 18 bases left between them. Germline CDR1 and CDR2: DFQATT and SNEGSKA (reference sequence). The chain's CDR3 is CSATAFDLGYEQYF. As DNA, the CDR3 is TGCAGTGCCACCGCGTTCGATCTAGGCTACGAGCAGTACTTC.

This clonotype occurred a few times. V is TRBV12-3 or TRBV12-4 and J is TRBJ2-3; D ambiguous. V was shortened by 2 bases and J by 11 bases, with 11 bases between the two germline ends. CDR3 size: 12 residues. CDR3 DNA sequence: TGTGCCAGCAGTTTAACGTCTCTTGGGCAGTATTTT. It codes for CASSLTSLGQYF.

The chain recombines TRBV5-5 with TRBJ2-7; D remains unclear. The CDR3 is made up of 13 amino acids. Germline lookup yields CDR1 SGHKS and CDR2 YYEKEE (reference sequence). V lost 1 base and J lost 1, with 6 bases in between. Here the CDR3 DNA reads TGTGCCAGCAGCTTGCAGCCTTCCTACGAGCAGTACTTC. It is translated as CASSLQPSYEQYF.

This clonotype was observed a handful of times. The chain employs TRBV19 and TRBJ1-1; D ambiguous. Trimming removed 3 bases from V and 0 bases from J, with 8 bases in between. CDR1 is LNHDA, CDR2 SQIVND, per germline (reference sequence). This CDR3 has 14 amino acids. The CDR3 DNA reads TGTGCCAGTAGTATTAAGAGAATGAACACTGAAGCTTTCTTT. Protein: CASSIKRMNTEAFF.

A few counts support this clonotype. V gene TRBV29-1 combines with J gene TRBJ1-1; D might be TRBD1 (6 bases). V was shortened by 4 bases and J by 3 bases, with 9 bases between the two germline ends. CDR1 SQVTM and CDR2 ANQGSEA come from the germline V gene. This CDR3 contains 12 residues. Written as DNA, the CDR3 is TGCAGCGTTGCCCGGACAGACACTGAAGCTTTCTTT. It yields the protein CSVARTDTEAFF.

This clonotype was counted ten times or more. This chain links TRBV6-6 with TRBJ1-2, with unresolved D. This CDR3 has 13 residues. The ends were cut back, 0 bases at V and 2 bases at J, with 4 bases in the middle. Germline assignment: CDR1 MNHNY and CDR2 SVGAGI (reference sequence). The CDR3 sequence: CASSYSGNYGYTF. The CDR3 DNA is TGTGCCAGCAGTTACTCGGGGAACTATGGCTACACCTTC.

This clonotype was seen repeatedly, ten times or more. The chain joins TRBV11-2 to TRBJ2-7; TRBD2 matches 7 bases. The germline V gene has CDR1 SGHAT and CDR2 FQNNGV. The CDR3 runs 17 residues. The J segment lost 6 bases and the V segment lost 5 bases, leaving 19 bases of the junction unmatched. The DNA for the CDR3 is TGTGCCAGCAGCGCTCCCCTTACTAGCGCCGACAATAGCGAGCAGTACTTC. Translated, it gives CASSAPLTSADNSEQYF.

V usage is TRBV4-3 and J usage is TRBJ1-1; D is unclear. Trimming cost V 0 bases and J 0 bases, with 5 bases left between them. CDR3 length equals 14 residues. Germline V gives CDR1 LGHNA, CDR2 YSLEER. The CDR3 spells CASSQDAMNTEAFF. CDR3 sequence (DNA): TGCGCCAGCAGCCAAGACGCTATGAACACTGAAGCTTTCTTT.

This clonotype was observed at least ten times. The V and J genes are TRBV6-1 and TRBJ1-1; TRBD1 matches at 9 bases. Germline trimming cut 6 bases from V and 4 bases from J; bases unmatched to any gene: 9. The CDR3 sequence is 15 residues long. CDR1 is MNHNS and CDR2 is SASEGT in the germline V gene. DNA for the CDR3: TGTGCCAGCAGGAAGGGACAGGGTAGCAGCACTGAAGCTTTCTTT. This encodes CASRKGQGSSTEAFF.

The J gene is TRBJ1-1, the V gene TRBV20-1; D is unresolved. V was pared by 6 bases and J by 4 bases, with 21 bases between. CDR3 length: 15 residues. Per the germline V gene, CDR1 is DFQATT and CDR2 is SNEGSKA (reference sequence). The CDR3 coding sequence is TGCAGTGCCCGACGCCCCCCTGTGAAGGGCACTGAAGCTTTCTTT. Residues: CSARRPPVKGTEAFF.

The chain combines TRBV6-1 with TRBJ2-7; no firm D call. CDR3 length equals 16 residues. Looked up from germline, CDR1 is MNHNS and CDR2 is SASEGT. The ends were cut back, 5 bases at V and 4 bases at J, with 21 bases in the middle. The DNA of the CDR3 is TGTGCCAGCAGTTATTCTACACCTCATTCGGGTTACGAGCAGTACTTC. It codes for CASSYSTPHSGYEQYF.

Comment on this clonotype: One end of the junction is discordant with germline, which a read error may explain. The chain has TRBV11-2 and TRBJ1-2; TRBD1 might be the D (5 bases). Germline V gene lookup returns CDR1 SGHAT and CDR2 FQNNGV. The CDR3 has 15 amino acids. The CDR3 here is CASAPKGQGGYGYAF. CDR3 bases: TGTGCCAGCGCCCCTAAGGGCCAGGGAGGCTATGGCTACGCCTTC.

The sample holds many counts of this clonotype. The chain recombines TRBV3-1 with TRBJ1-2, with D perhaps matching TRBD1 (5 bases). In germline, CDR1 is LGHDT, CDR2 YNNKEL (reference sequence). The length of the CDR3 is 15 residues. Trimming took off 6 bases at V and 1 base at J, with 15 bases between the two ends. CDR3 in amino acids: CASRLSGTGNYGYTF. The CDR3 nucleotides read TGTGCCAGCAGACTTTCAGGGACGGGTAACTATGGCTACACCTTC.

The table lists this clonotype with a few counts. A much bigger clone sits one base away, suggesting this may be a read error. V and J are TRBV6-2 or TRBV6-3 and TRBJ1-1; D is unclear. This CDR3 region has 12 residues. CDR1 and CDR2 (germline): MNHEY, SVGEGT. V lost 2 bases to trimming and J lost 1 base, with 2 bases between them. In DNA form, the CDR3 reads TGTGCCAGCAGTTACCAGAACACTGAAGCTTTCTTT. It translates to CASSYQNTEAFF.

The chain has TRBV30 and TRBJ2-2; D is uncertain. The CDR3 is 13 residues long. The V and J ends lost 2 bases and 6 bases respectively, with 10 bases between them. Germline lookup yields CDR1 GTSNPN and CDR2 SVGIG (reference sequence). In DNA, the CDR3 is TGTGCCTGGAGTCGGACCCCCGCCGGGGAGCTGTTTTTT. Its translation is CAWSRTPAGELFF.

This chain joins TRBV13 and TRBJ1-1; D remains unclear. Germline loops: CDR1 PRHDT, CDR2 FYEKMQ (reference sequence). The CDR3 is made up of 15 amino acids. The ends were cut back, 4 bases at V and 4 bases at J, with 16 bases in the middle. The DNA for the CDR3 is TGTGCCAGCAGCTCACCCGAGAGGGCGGGCACTGAAGCTTTCTTT. Translating it yields CASSSPERAGTEAFF.